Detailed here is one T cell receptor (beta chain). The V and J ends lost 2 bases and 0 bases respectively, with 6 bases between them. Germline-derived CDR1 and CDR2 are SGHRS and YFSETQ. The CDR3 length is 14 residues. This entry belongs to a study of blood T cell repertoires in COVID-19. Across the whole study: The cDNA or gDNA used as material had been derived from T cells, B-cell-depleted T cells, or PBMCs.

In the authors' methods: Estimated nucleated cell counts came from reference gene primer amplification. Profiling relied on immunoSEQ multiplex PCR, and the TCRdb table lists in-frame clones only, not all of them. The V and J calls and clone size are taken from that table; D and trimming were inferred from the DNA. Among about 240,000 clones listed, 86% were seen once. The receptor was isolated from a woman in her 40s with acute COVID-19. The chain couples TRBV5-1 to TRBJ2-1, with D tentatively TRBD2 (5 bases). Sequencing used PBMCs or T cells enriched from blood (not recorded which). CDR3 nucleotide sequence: TGCGCCAGCAGCTTAGGGAGCTCCTACAATGAGCAGTTCTTC. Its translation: CASSLGSSYNEQFF.